These 2 T cell receptor beta chains were all obtained from the same sample, sequenced in a study of response to subunit inactivated influenza vaccine. TCRdb re-called the RT-PCR reads with MiXCR, one entry per CDR3 protein. The sample lists over 650,000 distinct CDR3 sequences; under 20% were seen once. This material consisted of PBMCs from blood, taken less than 6 days after vaccination. These TCRs come from a man aged 50-59 years who received an inactivated influenza vaccine.

CDR3 residues: CASSISGGARETQYF. The CDR3 region has the DNA TGTGCCAGCAGCATTAGCGGGGGGGCAAGAGAGACCCAGTACTTC. V gene TRBV7-9 combines with J gene TRBJ2-5; 11 nucleotides align to TRBD2. Germline-derived CDR1 and CDR2 are SEHNR and FQNEAQ (reference sequence). V was pared by 5 bases and J by 4 bases, with 6 bases of the junction left unmatched. This CDR3 comprises 15 residues.

This clonotype was seen only once. The V and J genes are TRBV20-1 and TRBJ1-2; perhaps TRBD1 as D (6 bases). V shed 0 bases and J shed 3 bases, with 14 bases lying between them. Germline CDR1 is DFQATT and CDR2 is SNEGSKA (reference sequence). The CDR3 has 15 amino acids. CDR3 protein: CSARDLGARDYGYTF. The CDR3 nucleotides read TGCAGTGCTAGAGATCTGGGGGCGCGAGACTATGGCTACACCTTC.